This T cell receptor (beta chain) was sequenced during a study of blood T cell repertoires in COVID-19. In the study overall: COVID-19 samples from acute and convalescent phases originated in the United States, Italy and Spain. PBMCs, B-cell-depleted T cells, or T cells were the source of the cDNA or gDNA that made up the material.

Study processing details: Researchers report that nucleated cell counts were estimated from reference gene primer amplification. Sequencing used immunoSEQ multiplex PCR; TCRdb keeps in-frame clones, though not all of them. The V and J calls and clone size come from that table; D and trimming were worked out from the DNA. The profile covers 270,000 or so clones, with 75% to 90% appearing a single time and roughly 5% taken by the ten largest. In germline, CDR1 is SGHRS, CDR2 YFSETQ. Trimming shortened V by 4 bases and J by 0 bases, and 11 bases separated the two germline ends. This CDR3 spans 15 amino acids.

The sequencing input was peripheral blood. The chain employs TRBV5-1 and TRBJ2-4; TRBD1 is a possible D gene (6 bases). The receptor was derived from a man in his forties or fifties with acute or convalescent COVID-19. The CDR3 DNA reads TGCGCCAGCAGCGCAGGGGATTTAGCCAAAAACATTCAGTACTTC. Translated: CASSAGDLAKNIQYF.